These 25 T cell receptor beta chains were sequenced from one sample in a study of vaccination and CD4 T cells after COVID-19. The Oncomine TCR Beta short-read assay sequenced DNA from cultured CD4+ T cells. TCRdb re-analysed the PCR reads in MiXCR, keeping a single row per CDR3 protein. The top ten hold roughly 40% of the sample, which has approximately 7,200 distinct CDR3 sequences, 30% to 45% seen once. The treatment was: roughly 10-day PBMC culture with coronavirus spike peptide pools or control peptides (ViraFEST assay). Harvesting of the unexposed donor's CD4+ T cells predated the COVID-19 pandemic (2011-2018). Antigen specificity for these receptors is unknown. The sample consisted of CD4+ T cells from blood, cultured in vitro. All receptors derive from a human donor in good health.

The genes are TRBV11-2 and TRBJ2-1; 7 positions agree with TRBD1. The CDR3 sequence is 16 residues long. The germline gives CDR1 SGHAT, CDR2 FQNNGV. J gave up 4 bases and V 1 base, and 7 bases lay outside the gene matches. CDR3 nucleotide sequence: TGTGCCAGCAGCTTAGGGACAGGAGACCCATACAATGAGCAGTTCTTC. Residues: CASSLGTGDPYNEQFF.

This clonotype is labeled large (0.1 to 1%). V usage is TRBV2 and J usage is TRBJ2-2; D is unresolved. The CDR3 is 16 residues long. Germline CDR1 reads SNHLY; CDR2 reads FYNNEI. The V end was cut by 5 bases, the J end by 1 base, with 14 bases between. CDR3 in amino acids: CASSLMGSGNTGELFF. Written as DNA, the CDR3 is TGTGCCAGCAGTCTAATGGGGTCAGGGAACACCGGGGAGCTGTTTTTT.

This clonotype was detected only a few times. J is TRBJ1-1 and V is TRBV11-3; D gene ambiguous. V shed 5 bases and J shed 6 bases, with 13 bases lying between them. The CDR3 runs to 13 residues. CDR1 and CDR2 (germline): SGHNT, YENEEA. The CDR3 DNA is TGTGCCAGCAGCGCCAGGTGGTCGGCTGAAGCTTTCTTT. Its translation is CASSARWSAEAFF.

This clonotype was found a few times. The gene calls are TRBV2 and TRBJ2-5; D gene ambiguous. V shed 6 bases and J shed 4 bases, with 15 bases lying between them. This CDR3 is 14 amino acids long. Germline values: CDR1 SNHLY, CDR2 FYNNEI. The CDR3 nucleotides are TGTGCCAGCAGCGTAGGAACAGTCCCAGAGACCCAGTACTTC. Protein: CASSVGTVPETQYF.

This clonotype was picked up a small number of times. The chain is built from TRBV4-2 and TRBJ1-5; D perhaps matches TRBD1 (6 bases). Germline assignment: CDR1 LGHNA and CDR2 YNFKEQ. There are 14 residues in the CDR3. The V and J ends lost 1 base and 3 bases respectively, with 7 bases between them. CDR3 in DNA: TGTGCCAGCAGCCAAGGGGACAACAATCAGCCCCAGCATTTT. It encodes CASSQGDNNQPQHF.

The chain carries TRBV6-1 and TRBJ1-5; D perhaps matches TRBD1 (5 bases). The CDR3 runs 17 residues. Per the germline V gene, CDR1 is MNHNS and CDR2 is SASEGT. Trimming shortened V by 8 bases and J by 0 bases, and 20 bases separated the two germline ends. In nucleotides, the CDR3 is TGTGCCAGCCAAAAGTGGAAAGGACATCATAGCAATCAGCCCCAGCATTTT. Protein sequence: CASQKWKGHHSNQPQHF.

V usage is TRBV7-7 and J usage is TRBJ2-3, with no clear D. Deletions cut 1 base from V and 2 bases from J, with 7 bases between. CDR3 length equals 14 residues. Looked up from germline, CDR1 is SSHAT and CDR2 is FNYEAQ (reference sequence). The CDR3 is CASSLGRNTDTQYF. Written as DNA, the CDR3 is TGTGCCAGCAGCTTAGGTCGTAACACAGATACGCAGTATTTT.

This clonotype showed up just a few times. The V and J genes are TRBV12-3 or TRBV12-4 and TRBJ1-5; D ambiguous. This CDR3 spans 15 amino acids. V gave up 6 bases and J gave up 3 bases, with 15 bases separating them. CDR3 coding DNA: TGTGCCAGCAGCCTAAGGAACAGTCTCAATCAGCCCCAGCATTTT. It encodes CASSLRNSLNQPQHF.

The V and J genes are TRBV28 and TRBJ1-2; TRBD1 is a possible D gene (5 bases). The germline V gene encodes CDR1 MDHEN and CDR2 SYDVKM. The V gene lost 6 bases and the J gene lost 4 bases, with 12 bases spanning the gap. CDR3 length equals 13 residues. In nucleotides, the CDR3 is TGTGCCAGCAGCTACCAGGGAGTCTATGGCTACACCTTC. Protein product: CASSYQGVYGYTF.

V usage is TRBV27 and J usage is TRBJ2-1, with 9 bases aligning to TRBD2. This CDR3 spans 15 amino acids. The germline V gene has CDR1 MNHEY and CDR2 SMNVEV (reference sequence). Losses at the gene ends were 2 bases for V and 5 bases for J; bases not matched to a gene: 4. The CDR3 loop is CASSLRLAGHNEQFF. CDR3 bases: TGTGCCAGCAGTTTACGCCTAGCGGGGCACAATGAGCAGTTCTTC.

The CDR3 DNA follows: TGTGCCAGCAGTGAATATCAACTTATGAACACTGAAGCTTTCTTT. Translated, it gives CASSEYQLMNTEAFF. The V and J genes are TRBV25-1 and TRBJ1-1; D call uncertain. Germline assignment: CDR1 MGHDK and CDR2 SYGVNS. This CDR3 is 15 amino acids long. V shed 0 bases and J shed 0 bases, with 8 bases lying between them.

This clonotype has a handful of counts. The CDR3 sequence: CASSRNEQYF. In nucleotides, the CDR3 is TGTGCCAGCAGTCGGAACGAGCAGTACTTC. The V call is TRBV12-3 or TRBV12-4, the J call TRBJ2-7; D gene unclear. The CDR3 sequence is 10 residues long. V gave up 5 bases and J gave up 5 bases, with 4 bases separating them.

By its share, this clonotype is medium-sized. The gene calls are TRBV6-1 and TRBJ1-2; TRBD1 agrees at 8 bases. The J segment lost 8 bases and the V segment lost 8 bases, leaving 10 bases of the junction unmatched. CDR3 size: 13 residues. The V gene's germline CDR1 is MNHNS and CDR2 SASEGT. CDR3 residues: CASYPQGAQGYTF. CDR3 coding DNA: TGTGCCAGCTACCCTCAGGGGGCGCAGGGCTACACCTTC.

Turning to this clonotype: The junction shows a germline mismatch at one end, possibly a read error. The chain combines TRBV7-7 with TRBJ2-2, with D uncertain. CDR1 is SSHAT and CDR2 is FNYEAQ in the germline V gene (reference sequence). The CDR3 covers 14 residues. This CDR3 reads CASSSRAGTGELFF. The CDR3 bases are TGTGCTAGCAGCTCAAGGGCTGGGACCGGGGAGCTGTTTTTT.

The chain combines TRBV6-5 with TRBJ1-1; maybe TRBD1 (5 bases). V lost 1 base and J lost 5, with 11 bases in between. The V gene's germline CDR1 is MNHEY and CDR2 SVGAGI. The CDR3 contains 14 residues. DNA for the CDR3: TGTGCCAGCAGTTACTTGGGGCGGGAGACTGAAGCTTTCTTT. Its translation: CASSYLGRETEAFF.

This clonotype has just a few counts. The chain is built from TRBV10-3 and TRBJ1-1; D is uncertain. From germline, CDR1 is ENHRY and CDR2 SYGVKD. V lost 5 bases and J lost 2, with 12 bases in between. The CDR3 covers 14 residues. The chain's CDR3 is CAISSHKGNTEAFF. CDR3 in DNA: TGTGCCATCAGTTCCCACAAGGGAAACACTGAAGCTTTCTTT.

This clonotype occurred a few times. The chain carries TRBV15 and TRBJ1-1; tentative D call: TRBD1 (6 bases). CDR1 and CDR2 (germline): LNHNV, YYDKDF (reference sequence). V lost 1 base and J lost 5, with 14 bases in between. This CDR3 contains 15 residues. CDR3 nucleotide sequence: TGTGCCACCAGCAGAGTAGGGGGGGCGCGAACTGAAGCTTTCTTT. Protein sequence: CATSRVGGARTEAFF. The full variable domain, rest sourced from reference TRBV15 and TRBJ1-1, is DAMVIQNPRYQVTQFGKPVTLSCSQTLNHNVMYWYQQKSSQAPKLLFHYYDKDFNNEADTPDNFQSRRPNTSFCFLDIRSPGLGDTAMYLCATSRVGGARTEAFFGQGTRLTVV.

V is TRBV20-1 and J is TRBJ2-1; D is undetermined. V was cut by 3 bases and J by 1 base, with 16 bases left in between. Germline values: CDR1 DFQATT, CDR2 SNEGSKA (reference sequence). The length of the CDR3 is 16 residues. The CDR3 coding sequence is TGCAGTGCTAGCGTATGGGAAATTTCGTCCTACAATGAGCAGTTCTTC. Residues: CSASVWEISSYNEQFF.

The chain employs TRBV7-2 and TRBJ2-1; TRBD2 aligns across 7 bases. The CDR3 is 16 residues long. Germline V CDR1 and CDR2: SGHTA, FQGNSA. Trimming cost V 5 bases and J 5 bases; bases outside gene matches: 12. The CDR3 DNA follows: TGTGCCAGCAGCACATCCCTCGGCGGGGGTCACAATGAGCAGTTCTTC. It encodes CASSTSLGGGHNEQFF.

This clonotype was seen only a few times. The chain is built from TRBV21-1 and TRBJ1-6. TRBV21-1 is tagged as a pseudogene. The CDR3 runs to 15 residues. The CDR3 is CASSQQMNRGSPLHF. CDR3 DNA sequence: TGTGCCAGCAGCCAACAAATGAACCGAGGGTCACCCCTCCACTTT.

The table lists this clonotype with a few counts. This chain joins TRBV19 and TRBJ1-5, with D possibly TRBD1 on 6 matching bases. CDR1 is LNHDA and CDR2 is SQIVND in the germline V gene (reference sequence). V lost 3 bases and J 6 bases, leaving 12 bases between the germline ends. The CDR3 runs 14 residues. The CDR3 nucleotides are TGTGCCAGTAGTATGGAACAGGGAGGTCAGCCCCAGCATTTT. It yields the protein CASSMEQGGQPQHF.

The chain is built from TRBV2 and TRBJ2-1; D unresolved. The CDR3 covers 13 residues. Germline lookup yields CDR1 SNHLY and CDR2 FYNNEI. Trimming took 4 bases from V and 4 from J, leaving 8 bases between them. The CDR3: CASSASGYNEQFF. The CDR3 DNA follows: TGTGCCAGCAGTGCGTCCGGATACAATGAGCAGTTCTTC.

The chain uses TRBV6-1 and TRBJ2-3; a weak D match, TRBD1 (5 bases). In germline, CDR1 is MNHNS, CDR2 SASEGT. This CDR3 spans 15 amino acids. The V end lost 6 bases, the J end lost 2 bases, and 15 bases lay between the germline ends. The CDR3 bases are TGTGCCAGCAGGGTAGGGCAGGGCGACACAGATACGCAGTATTTT. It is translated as CASRVGQGDTDTQYF.

CDR3 DNA: TGCAGTGCTAACTCCGGGACAGGGGCCGATACGCAGTATTTT. Amino acid sequence: CSANSGTGADTQYF. This rearrangement joins TRBV20-1 to TRBJ2-3, with 10 bases identical to TRBD1. The J segment lost 6 bases and the V segment lost 4 bases, leaving 7 bases of the junction unmatched. This CDR3 has 14 amino acids. CDR1 and CDR2 from the germline V gene are DFQATT and SNEGSKA (reference sequence).

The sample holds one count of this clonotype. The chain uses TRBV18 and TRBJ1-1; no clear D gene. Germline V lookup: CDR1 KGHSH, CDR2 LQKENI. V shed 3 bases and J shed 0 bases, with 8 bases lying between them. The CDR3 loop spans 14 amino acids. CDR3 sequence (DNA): TGTGCCAGCTCACCGTTGACCGTGAACACTGAAGCTTTCTTT. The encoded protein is CASSPLTVNTEAFF.